The T cell receptor (beta chain) described here comes from a study of T-cell reconstitution after alpha-beta-depleted transplantation in children. Preparation of the TCRbeta library used unique molecular identifiers. TCRdb reprocessed the PCR reads via MiXCR and lists one record per CDR3 protein. The sample contains some 640,000 distinct CDR3 sequences, 16% of which appear only once. This clonotype was counted ten times or more. The J segment lost 10 bases and the V segment lost 5 bases, leaving 17 bases of the junction unmatched. The CDR3 runs to 15 residues. Germline loops: CDR1 DFQATT, CDR2 SNEGSKA (reference sequence).

The chain recombines TRBV20-1 with TRBJ2-1, with TRBD2 matching 7 bases. This TCR was sampled from a human donor who donated a stem cell graft to a child with acute myeloid leukemia. The sample here was PBMCs from the stem cell graft donor, taken from the stem cell graft. This CDR3 reads CSAPMGGSYNEEQFF. The DNA of the CDR3 is TGCAGTGCTCCGATGGGGGGGAGCTACAATGAGGAGCAGTTCTTC.